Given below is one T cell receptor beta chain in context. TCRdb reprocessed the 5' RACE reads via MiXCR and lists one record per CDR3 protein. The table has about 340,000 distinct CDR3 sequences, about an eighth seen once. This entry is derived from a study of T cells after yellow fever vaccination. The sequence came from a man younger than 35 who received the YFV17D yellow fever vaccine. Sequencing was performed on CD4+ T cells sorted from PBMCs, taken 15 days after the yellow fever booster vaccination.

CDR3 nucleotides: TGCAGTCGACAGGGCTACGGCGAGACCCAGTACTTC. It yields the protein CSRQGYGETQYF. The chain uses TRBV20-1 and TRBJ2-5; 7 positions agree with TRBD1. The CDR3 is 12 amino acids. Trimming at V came to 8 bases and at J to 5 bases, leaving 8 bases not matched to a gene. The germline gives CDR1 DFQATT, CDR2 SNEGSKA (reference sequence).